These T cell receptor beta chains were read from a single sample in a study of T cell responses to AZD1222 COVID-19 vaccine. TCRdb keeps only in-frame clones here, not all; method: immunoSEQ multiplex PCR. Altogether about 110,000 clones are present, roughly 88% being singletons, with the ten largest covering approximately 8.2%. The sequenced sample was peripheral blood, obtained 28 days after the second AZD1222 dose. The receptors derive from an adult who received the AZD1222 COVID-19 vaccine. Both conserved end residues are part of each CDR3. The order of the fields is V gene, clone size, D gene, J gene, CDR3 DNA, CDR3 protein. D genes are given only for firm matches. Clone size is shown for a subset of rows, as once, few, many or a class of expanded clone.

V gene: TRBV6-2/TRBV6-3; clone size: .; D gene: .; J gene: TRBJ1-4; CDR3 DNA: TGTGCCAGCAGTTACTCGGGAGGGATTGAAAAACTGTTTTTT; CDR3 protein: CASSYSGGIEKLFF
V gene: TRBV5-1; clone size: .; D gene: .; J gene: TRBJ2-5; CDR3 DNA: TGCGCCAGCAGCTTGGTGGTAGGGAAAGAGACCCAGTACTTC; CDR3 protein: CASSLVVGKETQYF
V gene: TRBV5-5; clone size: once; D gene: .; J gene: TRBJ1-2; CDR3 DNA: TGTGCCAGCAGCCCGGGGGCGGGACCAGCTAACTATGGCTACACCTTC; CDR3 protein: CASSPGAGPANYGYTF
V gene: TRBV5-5; clone size: .; D gene: .; J gene: TRBJ2-6; CDR3 DNA: TGTGCCAGCAGCGGTAACAGGGTCGGGGCCAACGTCCTGACTTTC; CDR3 protein: CASSGNRVGANVLTF
V gene: TRBV5-5; clone size: .; D gene: .; J gene: TRBJ2-2; CDR3 DNA: TGTGCCAGCAGACTCATCGGATCCGGGGAGCTGTTTTTT; CDR3 protein: CASRLIGSGELFF
V gene: TRBV2; clone size: .; D gene: .; J gene: TRBJ2-3; CDR3 DNA: TGTGCCAGCAGGCCGCAGGCCAGCACAGATACGCAGTATTTT; CDR3 protein: CASRPQASTDTQYF
V gene: TRBV3-1/TRBV3-2; clone size: .; D gene: .; J gene: TRBJ2-2; CDR3 DNA: TGTGCCAGCAGGGAAAACACCGGGGAGCTGTTTTTT; CDR3 protein: CASRENTGELFF
V gene: TRBV11-2; clone size: .; D gene: .; J gene: TRBJ2-3; CDR3 DNA: TGTGCCAGCAGCTCTGGCGGAAACTTTATCACAGATACGCAGTATTTT; CDR3 protein: CASSSGGNFITDTQYF
V gene: TRBV15; clone size: .; D gene: .; J gene: TRBJ1-3; CDR3 DNA: TGTGCCACCAGCTTACTGGTCCACAGGGCCATTTTTGGAAACACCATATATTTT; CDR3 protein: CATSLLVHRAIFGNTIYF
V gene: TRBV29-1; clone size: once; D gene: TRBD1; J gene: TRBJ1-5; CDR3 DNA: TGCAGCGTTGCACAGGGGGACAATCAGCCCCAGCATTTT; CDR3 protein: CSVAQGDNQPQHF